This T cell receptor beta chain was captured by sequencing in a study of cytomegalovirus exposure and HLA in healthy donors. Whole-study context: A subsequent analysis stated that the 120 or so validation repertoires were run on the same platform as the roughly 670 first-cohort repertoires.

Study-wide points: Cytomegalovirus association was listed for 164 TCR beta chains. High sensitivity and specificity were reportedly achieved when the classifier diagnosed cytomegalovirus status.

Clones were read by immunoSEQ multiplex PCR, and TCRdb kept only the in-frame ones, dropping some. The sample has some 150,000 clones, around 89% seen once. The CDR3 runs to 14 residues. CDR1 is LNHDA and CDR2 is SQIVND in the germline V gene (reference sequence). With V trimmed by 6 bases and J by 8 bases, 9 bases remained unmatched. Worth noting for this clone: The antigen is not known.

This receptor was obtained from a man aged 18 to 35 in good health and CMV-seronegative. The V and J genes are TRBV19 and TRBJ2-7, with 11 bases lining up with TRBD2. Input material: PBMCs. The CDR3 sequence: CASSPGTSGPKQYF. The CDR3 nucleotides are TGTGCCAGTAGCCCCGGGACTAGCGGCCCGAAGCAGTACTTC.